The 7 T cell receptor beta chains below come from one sample, sequenced in a study of blood T cell repertoires in COVID-19. Sequenced by immunoSEQ multiplex PCR; TCRdb stores in-frame clones only, minus some. The sample carries over 450,000 clones, roughly 89% recorded once. Specimen: peripheral blood. The receptors derive from a woman aged 50 to 60 with COVID-19, enrolled during active disease.

The J gene is TRBJ2-1, the V gene TRBV11-3, with D hard to call. The CDR3 is 13 residues long. With 0 bases removed from V and 9 bases from J, the gap between germline ends came to 9 bases. The germline V gene has CDR1 SGHNT and CDR2 YENEEA. CDR3 region: CASSLEIGGEQFF. The CDR3 nucleotides read TGTGCCAGCAGCTTAGAGATAGGCGGTGAGCAGTTCTTC.

CDR3 nucleotide sequence: TGTGCCAGTACCCGGACAGGGACTACGTATGGCTACACCTTC. As protein: CASTRTGTTYGYTF. The J gene is TRBJ1-2, the V gene TRBV19, with 8 bases matching TRBD1. Germline CDR1 and CDR2: LNHDA and SQIVND (reference sequence). This CDR3 has 14 amino acids. With 7 bases clipped from V and 5 bases from J, the junction kept 9 bases outside the gene matches.

CDR3 sequence (DNA): TGTGCCAGTAGTATCCAGTCCGGGACAGGGATTTACGAGCAGTACTTC. Translation gives CASSIQSGTGIYEQYF. The rearrangement uses TRBV19 and TRBJ2-7, with 9 bases matching TRBD1. The germline CDR1 and CDR2 sequences are LNHDA and SQIVND (reference sequence). Losses at the gene ends were 3 bases for V and 4 bases for J; bases not matched to a gene: 10. The length of the CDR3 is 16 residues. Variable domain in full (rest from reference TRBV19 and TRBJ2-7): DGGITQSPKYLFRKEGQNVTLSCEQNLNHDAMYWYRQDPGQGLRLIYYSQIVNDFQKGDIAEGYSVSREKKESFPLTVTSAQKNPTAFYLCASSIQSGTGIYEQYFGPGTRLTVT.

V usage is TRBV19 and J usage is TRBJ1-2; 12 bases align to TRBD1. The germline CDR1 and CDR2 sequences are LNHDA and SQIVND (reference sequence). This CDR3 is 15 amino acids long. After removal of 7 bases from V and 8 bases from J, the junction contained 11 bases not matched to a gene. CDR3 in amino acids: CASTIGTGGAGGYTF. Written as DNA, the CDR3 is TGTGCCAGTACCATCGGGACAGGGGGCGCAGGAGGCTACACCTTC.

The chain is built from TRBV7-2 and TRBJ1-3; no definite D call. From germline, CDR1 is SGHTA and CDR2 FQGNSA. The V gene lost 5 bases and the J gene lost 0 bases, with 11 bases spanning the gap. This CDR3 has 15 amino acids. CDR3 residues: CASSAEGPSGNTIYF. CDR3 DNA: TGTGCCAGCAGCGCCGAGGGCCCCTCTGGAAACACCATATATTTT.

V gene TRBV30 combines with J gene TRBJ2-2, with D maybe TRBD1 (5 bases). The length of the CDR3 is 14 residues. The germline gives CDR1 GTSNPN, CDR2 SVGIG (reference sequence). Trimming left V 3 bases short and J 3 bases short, with 11 bases between. CDR3 bases: TGTGCCTGGAGATACGGCAGGGACACCGGGGAGCTGTTTTTT. Its protein product is CAWRYGRDTGELFF.

The rearrangement uses TRBV6-5 and TRBJ1-2; weak D call: TRBD1 (6 bases). Trimming removed 7 bases from V and 5 bases from J, with 20 bases in between. CDR1 and CDR2 (germline): MNHEY, SVGAGI. CDR3 size: 15 residues. As DNA, the CDR3 is TGTGCCAGCACCGCTCGGGGGGGGCTGGGGTATGGCTACACCTTC. Its protein is CASTARGGLGYGYTF.